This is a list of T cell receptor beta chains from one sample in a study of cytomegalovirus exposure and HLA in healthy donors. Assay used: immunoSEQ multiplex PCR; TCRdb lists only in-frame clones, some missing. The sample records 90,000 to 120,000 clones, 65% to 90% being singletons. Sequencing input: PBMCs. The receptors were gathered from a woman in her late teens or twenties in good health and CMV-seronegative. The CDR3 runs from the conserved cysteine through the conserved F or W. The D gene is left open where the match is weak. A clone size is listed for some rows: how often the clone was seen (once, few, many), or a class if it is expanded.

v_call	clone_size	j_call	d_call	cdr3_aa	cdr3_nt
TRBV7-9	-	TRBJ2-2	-	CSSSLRDAHRELFF	TGTTCCAGCAGCCTCCGGGATGCCCACCGGGAGCTGTTTTTT
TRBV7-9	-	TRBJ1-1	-	CASSLGGRDAEAFF	TGTGCCAGCAGCTTAGGGGGCAGGGATGCTGAAGCTTTCTTT
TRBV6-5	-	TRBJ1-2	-	CASSPLRSNYGYTF	TGTGCCAGCAGCCCCCTGAGGAGTAACTATGGCTACACCTTC
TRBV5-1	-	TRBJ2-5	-	CASSRQQETQYF	TGCGCCAGCAGTAGACAGCAAGAGACCCAGTACTTC
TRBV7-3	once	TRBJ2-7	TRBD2	CASSLAGGAPSEQYF	TGTGCCAGCAGCTTAGCGGGGGGGGCCCCCTCCGAGCAGTACTTC
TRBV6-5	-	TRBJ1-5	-	CASSYAGDQPQHF	TGTGCCAGCAGTTACGCGGGGGATCAGCCCCAGCATTTT
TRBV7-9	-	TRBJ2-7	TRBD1	CASSPNRGFEQYF	TGTGCCAGCAGCCCAAACAGGGGATTCGAGCAGTACTTC
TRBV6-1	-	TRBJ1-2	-	CASRLSSLGYTF	TGTGCCAGCAGACTGTCTTCTCTTGGCTACACCTTC
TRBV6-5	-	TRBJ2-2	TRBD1	CASSRDRAGTGELFF	TGTGCCAGCAGTCGAGACAGGGCCGGCACCGGGGAGCTGTTTTTT
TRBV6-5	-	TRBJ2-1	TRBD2	CASSDTGGGQFF	TGTGCCAGCAGTGATACGGGAGGAGGGCAGTTCTTC
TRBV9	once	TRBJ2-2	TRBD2	CASSLDLAGGFSGELFF	TGTGCCAGCAGCTTAGATCTAGCGGGAGGGTTCAGCGGGGAGCTGTTTTTT
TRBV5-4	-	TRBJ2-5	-	CASSSAGGGGETQYF	TGTGCCAGCAGCTCCGCAGGGGGCGGGGGCGAGACCCAGTACTTC
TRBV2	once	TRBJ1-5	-	CASSEGDTGWQPQHF	TGTGCCAGCAGTGAAGGGGACACCGGCTGGCAGCCCCAGCATTTT
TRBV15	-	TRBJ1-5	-	CATSRAGADYYQPQHF	TGTGCCACCAGCAGAGCCGGGGCGGACTACTATCAGCCCCAGCATTTT
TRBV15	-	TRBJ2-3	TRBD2	CATSRVAGGPTDTQYF	TGTGCCACCAGCAGAGTAGCGGGGGGGCCCACAGATACGCAGTATTTT
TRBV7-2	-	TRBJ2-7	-	CASSLLGPGRSYEQYF	TGTGCCAGCAGCTTACTGGGTCCGGGTCGCTCCTACGAGCAGTACTTC
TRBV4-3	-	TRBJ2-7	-	CASSQDSTGPYEQYF	TGCGCCAGCAGCCAAGATAGTACAGGACCCTACGAGCAGTACTTC
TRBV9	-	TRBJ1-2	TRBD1	CASSLDRGNGYTF	TGTGCCAGCAGCCTCGACAGGGGAAATGGCTACACCTTC
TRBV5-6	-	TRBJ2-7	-	CASSLASSYEQYF	TGTGCCAGCAGCTTGGCGTCGTCCTACGAGCAGTACTTC
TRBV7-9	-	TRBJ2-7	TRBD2	CASSLRTSGGYEQYF	TGTGCCAGCAGCCTACGGACTAGCGGGGGGTACGAGCAGTACTTC
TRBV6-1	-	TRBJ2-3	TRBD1	CASRGTGLGDTQYF	TGTGCCAGCAGGGGGACAGGGCTCGGAGATACGCAGTATTTT
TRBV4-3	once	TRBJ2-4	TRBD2	CASSQESAGGRNIQYF	TGCGCCAGCAGCCAAGAGTCGGCGGGAGGGCGGAACATTCAGTACTTC
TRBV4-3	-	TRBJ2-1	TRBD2	CASSLRVAGVGNEQFF	TGCGCCAGCAGCCTTCGCGTAGCGGGAGTAGGCAATGAGCAGTTCTTC
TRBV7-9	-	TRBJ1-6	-	CASSLGQHGSPLHF	TGTGCCAGCAGCTTAGGACAGCACGGTTCACCCCTCCACTTT
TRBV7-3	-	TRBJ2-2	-	CASRPGLNTGELFF	TGTGCCAGCAGACCGGGACTGAACACCGGGGAGCTGTTTTTT
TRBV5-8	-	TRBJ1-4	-	CASSLGVQTNEKLFF	TGTGCCAGCAGCTTGGGGGTACAGACTAATGAAAAACTGTTTTTT
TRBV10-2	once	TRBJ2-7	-	CASSLFVTYEQYF	TGCGCCAGCAGTTTGTTTGTTACCTACGAGCAGTACTTC
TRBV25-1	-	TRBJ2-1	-	CASSVRAYNEQFF	TGTGCCAGCAGTGTCCGGGCCTACAATGAGCAGTTCTTC